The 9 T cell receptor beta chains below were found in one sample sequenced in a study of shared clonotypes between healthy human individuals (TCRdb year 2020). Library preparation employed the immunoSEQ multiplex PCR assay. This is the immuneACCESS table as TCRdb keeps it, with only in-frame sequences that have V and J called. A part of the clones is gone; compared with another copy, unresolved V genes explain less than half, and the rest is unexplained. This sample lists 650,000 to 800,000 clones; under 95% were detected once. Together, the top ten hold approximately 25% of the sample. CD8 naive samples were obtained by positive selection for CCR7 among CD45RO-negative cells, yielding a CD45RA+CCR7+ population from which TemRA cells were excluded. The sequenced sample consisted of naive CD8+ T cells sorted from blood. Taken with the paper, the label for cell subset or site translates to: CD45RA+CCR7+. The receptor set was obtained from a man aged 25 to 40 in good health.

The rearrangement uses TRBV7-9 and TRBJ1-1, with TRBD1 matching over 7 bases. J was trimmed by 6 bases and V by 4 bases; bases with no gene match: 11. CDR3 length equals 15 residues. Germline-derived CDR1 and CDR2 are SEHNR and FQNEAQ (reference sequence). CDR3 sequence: CASSSSEGASAEAFF. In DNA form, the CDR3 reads TGTGCCAGCAGCTCCTCGGAGGGGGCTTCGGCTGAAGCTTTCTTT.

The CDR3 DNA reads as TGTGCCAGCAGCTTACTTCCCGGGACACGTCAGTTAGCTAACTATGGCTACACCTTC. Its protein is CASSLLPGTRQLANYGYTF. This rearrangement joins TRBV7-9 to TRBJ1-2; perhaps TRBD1 as D (6 bases). Trimming pared 2 bases from V and 0 bases from J, leaving 22 bases between. This CDR3 spans 19 amino acids. CDR1 is SEHNR, CDR2 FQNEAQ, per germline (reference sequence).

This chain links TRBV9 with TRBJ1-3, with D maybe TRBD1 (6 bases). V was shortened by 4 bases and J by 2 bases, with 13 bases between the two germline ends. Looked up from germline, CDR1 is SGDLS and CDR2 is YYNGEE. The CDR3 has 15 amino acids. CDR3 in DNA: TGTGCCAGCAGCTTTGGGTGGGGGCCTGGAAACACCATATATTTT. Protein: CASSFGWGPGNTIYF.

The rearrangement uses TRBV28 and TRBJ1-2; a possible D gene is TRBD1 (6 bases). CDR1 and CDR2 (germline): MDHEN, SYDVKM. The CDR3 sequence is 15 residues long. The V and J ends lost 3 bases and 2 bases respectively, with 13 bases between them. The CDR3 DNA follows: TGTGCCAGCAGTTTGGTAAATGGACAGAACTATGGCTACACCTTC. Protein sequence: CASSLVNGQNYGYTF.

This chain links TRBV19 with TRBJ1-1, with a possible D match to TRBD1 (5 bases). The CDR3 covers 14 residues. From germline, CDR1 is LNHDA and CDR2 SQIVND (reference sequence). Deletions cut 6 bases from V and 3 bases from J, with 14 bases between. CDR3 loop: CASRILGTHTEAFF. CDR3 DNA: TGTGCCAGTAGGATTTTAGGGACCCACACTGAAGCTTTCTTT.

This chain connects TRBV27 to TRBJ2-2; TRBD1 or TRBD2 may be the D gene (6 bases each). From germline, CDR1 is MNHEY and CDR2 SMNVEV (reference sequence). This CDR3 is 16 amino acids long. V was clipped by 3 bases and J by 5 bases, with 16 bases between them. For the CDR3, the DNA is TGTGCCAGCAGTTTCGGAGGGCGAAGGGGGACCGGGGAGCTGTTTTTT. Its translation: CASSFGGRRGTGELFF.

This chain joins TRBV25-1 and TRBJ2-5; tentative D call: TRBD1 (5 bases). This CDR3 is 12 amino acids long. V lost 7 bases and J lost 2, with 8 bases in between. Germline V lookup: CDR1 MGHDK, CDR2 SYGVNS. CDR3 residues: CASTDIQETQYF. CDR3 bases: TGTGCCAGCACGGACATTCAAGAGACCCAGTACTTC.

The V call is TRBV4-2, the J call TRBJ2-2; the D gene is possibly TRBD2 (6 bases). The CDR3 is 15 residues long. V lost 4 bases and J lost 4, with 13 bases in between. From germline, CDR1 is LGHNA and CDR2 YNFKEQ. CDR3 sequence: CASSREVPGTGELFF. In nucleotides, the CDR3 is TGTGCCAGCAGCCGGGAGGTTCCGGGCACCGGGGAGCTGTTTTTT.

For the CDR3, the DNA is TGTGCCAGCAGCCAATTCGGACAGGGGGTGGCTCGGAACATTCAGTACTTC. It specifies CASSQFGQGVARNIQYF. The rearrangement joins TRBV14 to TRBJ2-4; 10 nucleotides line up with TRBD1. V shed 2 bases and J 7 bases; nucleotides not matched to a gene: 11. CDR1 and CDR2 from the germline V gene are SGHDN and FVKESK. The CDR3 has 17 amino acids.